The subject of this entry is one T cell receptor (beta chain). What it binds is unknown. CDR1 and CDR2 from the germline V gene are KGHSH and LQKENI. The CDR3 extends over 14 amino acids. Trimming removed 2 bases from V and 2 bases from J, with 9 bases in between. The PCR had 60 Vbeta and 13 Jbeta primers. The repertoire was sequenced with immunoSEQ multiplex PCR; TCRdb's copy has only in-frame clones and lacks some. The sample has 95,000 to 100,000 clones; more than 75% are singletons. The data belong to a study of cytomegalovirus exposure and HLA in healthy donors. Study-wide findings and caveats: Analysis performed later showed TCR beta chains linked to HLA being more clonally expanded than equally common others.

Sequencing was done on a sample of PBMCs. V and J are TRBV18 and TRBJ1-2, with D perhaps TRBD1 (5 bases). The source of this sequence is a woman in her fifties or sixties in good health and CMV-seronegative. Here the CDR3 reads CASSPSAGNYGYTF. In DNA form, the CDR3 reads TGTGCCAGCTCACCATCAGCAGGGAACTATGGCTACACCTTC.